These T cell receptor beta chains were read from a single sample in a study of blood T cell repertoires in COVID-19. Here immunoSEQ multiplex PCR was the method, and the copy in TCRdb shows in-frame clones only, minus some. The data contain over 350,000 clones, roughly 91% of them singletons. The material sequenced was peripheral blood. Source of these receptors: a woman aged 30 to 39 with acute or convalescent COVID-19. Both conserved end residues are part of each CDR3. Fields, in order: D gene, V gene, J gene, clone size, CDR3 DNA, CDR3 protein. D genes are given only for firm matches. Where a row states a size, it is once, few, many or the class of an expanded clone; other rows omit it.

D gene: TRBD2; V gene: TRBV7-9; J gene: TRBJ2-1; clone size: -; CDR3 DNA: TGTGCCAGCAGCCAGCAGCGGGGGGGCGTTGGTGAGCAGTTCTTC; CDR3 protein: CASSQQRGGVGEQFF
D gene: -; V gene: TRBV13; J gene: TRBJ2-3; clone size: -; CDR3 DNA: TGTGCCAGCAGCTTAGGACGGGGGAACACAGATACGCAGTATTTT; CDR3 protein: CASSLGRGNTDTQYF
D gene: -; V gene: TRBV2; J gene: TRBJ2-3; clone size: -; CDR3 DNA: TGTGCCAGCAGCCCCAGGACTACAGATACGCAGTATTTT; CDR3 protein: CASSPRTTDTQYF
D gene: TRBD2; V gene: TRBV6-6; J gene: TRBJ2-7; clone size: -; CDR3 DNA: TGTGCCAGCAGTATACTAGCGGGCAAGGCCTACGAGCAGTACTTC; CDR3 protein: CASSILAGKAYEQYF
D gene: TRBD1; V gene: TRBV5-1; J gene: TRBJ1-1; clone size: -; CDR3 DNA: TGCGCCAGCAGCCCGACAGGGGTACCTGAAGCTTTCTTT; CDR3 protein: CASSPTGVPEAFF
D gene: -; V gene: TRBV10-1; J gene: TRBJ2-2; clone size: few; CDR3 DNA: TGCGCCAGCAGTCAGGTCGGGAACACCGGGGAGCTGTTTTTT; CDR3 protein: CASSQVGNTGELFF
D gene: TRBD1; V gene: TRBV5-4; J gene: TRBJ1-1; clone size: -; CDR3 DNA: TGTGCCAGCAGTAAGACAGGGGGCGAGGGTGAAGCTTTCTTT; CDR3 protein: CASSKTGGEGEAFF
D gene: TRBD1; V gene: TRBV7-9; J gene: TRBJ2-1; clone size: -; CDR3 DNA: TGTGCCAGCAGCTTAGGGGGACAGTTTGAGCAGTTCTTC; CDR3 protein: CASSLGGQFEQFF
D gene: TRBD2; V gene: TRBV6-5; J gene: TRBJ2-1; clone size: -; CDR3 DNA: TGTGCCAGCATCGAGCTAGCGGGGTATGAGCAGTTCTTC; CDR3 protein: CASIELAGYEQFF
D gene: -; V gene: TRBV28; J gene: TRBJ1-3; clone size: -; CDR3 DNA: TGTGCCAGCAGTTTTACGAGTGGAAACACCATATATTTT; CDR3 protein: CASSFTSGNTIYF
D gene: -; V gene: TRBV4-1; J gene: TRBJ2-5; clone size: -; CDR3 DNA: TGCGCCAGCAGCCAGGGGGAACGGGGGAACCAAGAGACCCAGTACTTC; CDR3 protein: CASSQGERGNQETQYF
D gene: TRBD2; V gene: TRBV4-2; J gene: TRBJ2-1; clone size: once; CDR3 DNA: TGTGCCAGCAGCCAAGTACCCAGCGGGGGTTTGGGTGAGCAGTTCTTC; CDR3 protein: CASSQVPSGGLGEQFF
D gene: -; V gene: TRBV5-4; J gene: TRBJ2-6; clone size: -; CDR3 DNA: TGTGCCAGCAGCTTCGGTTTAGCAGGACACTCTGGGGCCAACGTCCTGACTTTC; CDR3 protein: CASSFGLAGHSGANVLTF
D gene: -; V gene: TRBV6-2/TRBV6-3; J gene: TRBJ2-2; clone size: -; CDR3 DNA: TGTGCCAGCAGTTACTCGAGAACCGGCAGGGGTGGCACCGGGGAGCTGTTTTTT; CDR3 protein: CASSYSRTGRGGTGELFF